These 17 T cell receptor beta chains came from one sample sequenced in a study of CD8 T cells in ankylosing spondylitis. Study-wide results and limits: Made up of eight highly homologous variants, a TCR beta motif appeared characteristic of ankylosing spondylitis blood.

Antigens of these TCRs are unknown. TCRdb recomputed calls from the 5' RACE reads with MiXCR, one row per CDR3 protein. The repertoire includes roughly 490,000 distinct CDR3 sequences, over 4% of them detected once, and around 3.5% sits in the top ten. The sequencing input was blood, either unsorted or a sorted T cell fraction (not recorded which). These receptor sequences come from a male donor with ankylosing spondylitis.

This clonotype showed up many times. The rearrangement links TRBV6-2 or TRBV6-3 to TRBJ2-2; a possible D gene is TRBD2 (7 bases). The CDR3 has 15 residues. CDR1 MNHEY and CDR2 SVGEGT come from the germline V gene. The germline V and J ends were trimmed by 6 bases and 2 bases, with 13 bases remaining between them. CDR3 loop: CASRLRGGNTGELFF. The CDR3 DNA reads as TGTGCCAGCAGACTAAGGGGGGGCAACACCGGGGAGCTGTTTTTT.

This clonotype was seen at least ten times. This chain connects TRBV20-1 to TRBJ2-7; no clear D. Germline lookup yields CDR1 DFQATT and CDR2 SNEGSKA (reference sequence). The CDR3 is made up of 12 amino acids. Trimming removed 3 bases at V and 2 bases at J, with 8 bases between. The CDR3 bases are TGCAGTGCTAGTGATTCGGCCTACGAGCAGTACTTC. This sequence encodes CSASDSAYEQYF.

This clonotype was recorded many times. The chain has TRBV27 and TRBJ2-7, with 8 positions matching TRBD2. V lost 7 bases, J lost 6 bases, and 11 bases stayed unmatched. This CDR3 has 14 amino acids. In germline, CDR1 is MNHEY, CDR2 SMNVEV (reference sequence). CDR3 DNA: TGTGCCAGCACCCCAGGGGCGGGGGGCAGCGAGCAGTACTTC. It encodes CASTPGAGGSEQYF.

This clonotype was observed at least ten times. The rearrangement links TRBV12-3 or TRBV12-4 to TRBJ2-7; D is unclear. V dropped 3 bases and J dropped 0 bases, with 9 bases sitting between them. There are 14 residues in the CDR3. The CDR3 loop is CASSFGGDSYEQYF. The DNA of the CDR3 is TGTGCCAGCAGTTTTGGCGGAGACTCCTACGAGCAGTACTTC.

The table lists this clonotype with many counts. V is TRBV20-1 and J is TRBJ1-2; TRBD1 might be the D (5 bases). The CDR3 totals 11 residues. CDR1 and CDR2 (germline): DFQATT, SNEGSKA (reference sequence). V was pared by 5 bases and J by 4 bases, with 8 bases between. This CDR3 reads CSAPGPYGYTF. Here the CDR3 DNA reads TGCAGTGCTCCAGGGCCCTATGGCTACACCTTC.

This clonotype occurred many times. J is TRBJ2-2 and V is TRBV5-1, with D uncertain. This CDR3 is built from 14 residues. The germline CDR1 and CDR2 sequences are SGHRS and YFSETQ. Trimming removed 0 bases at V and 3 bases at J, with 6 bases between. CDR3 DNA sequence: TGCGCCAGCAGCTTGGACCTGTACACCGGGGAGCTGTTTTTT. This sequence encodes CASSLDLYTGELFF.

This clonotype was seen a few times. The chain couples TRBV20-1 to TRBJ2-1; the D is unclear. The V end was cut by 3 bases, the J end by 0 bases, with 15 bases between. The CDR3 consists of 16 residues. Germline values: CDR1 DFQATT, CDR2 SNEGSKA (reference sequence). The DNA for the CDR3 is TGCAGTGCTAGGTCGGTGGCAGAAAGCTCCTACAATGAGCAGTTCTTC. Translation: CSARSVAESSYNEQFF.

This clonotype has a count of ten or more. The CDR3 is CASSAPGQGTDTQYF. As DNA, the CDR3 is TGTGCCAGCAGTGCCCCGGGACAGGGCACAGATACGCAGTATTTT. J is TRBJ2-3 and V is TRBV27, with 8 bases fitting TRBD1. V shed 5 bases and J 1 base; nucleotides not matched to a gene: 5. The V gene's germline CDR1 is MNHEY and CDR2 SMNVEV (reference sequence). The CDR3 runs to 15 residues.

In its sample, this clonotype was seen many times. The V and J genes are TRBV29-1 and TRBJ2-4, with 12 bases identical to TRBD1. Unmatched junction bases numbered 9, after V lost 6 bases and J lost 0 bases. CDR1 and CDR2 from the germline V gene are SQVTM and ANQGSEA. The CDR3 runs to 17 residues. This CDR3 reads CSVAGTGGPLAKNIQYF. The CDR3, as DNA: TGCAGCGTCGCCGGGACAGGGGGCCCTCTAGCCAAAAACATTCAGTACTTC.

This clonotype was recorded at least ten times. V and J are TRBV12-3 or TRBV12-4 and TRBJ2-5, with TRBD2 identical over 10 bases. The J segment lost 3 bases and the V segment lost 3 bases, leaving 4 bases of the junction unmatched. CDR3 size: 15 residues. CDR3 residues: CASSFRLAGEETQYF. In DNA form, the CDR3 reads TGTGCCAGCAGTTTTCGGCTAGCGGGAGAAGAGACCCAGTACTTC.

As regards this clonotype: A much more abundant neighbour one base away suggests this may be a read error. This chain links TRBV4-3 with TRBJ1-1, with unresolved D. This CDR3 region has 15 residues. Trimming cost V 0 bases and J 7 bases, with 15 bases left between them. Germline V gene data show CDR1 as LGHNA and CDR2 as YSLEER. This CDR3 is CASSQEFRPDNEAFF. CDR3 bases: TGCGCCAGCAGCCAAGAGTTTCGACCAGATAATGAAGCTTTCTTT.

The table lists this clonotype with many counts. V is TRBV5-1 and J is TRBJ1-1; 7 bases are shared with TRBD1. The V segment lost 1 base and the J segment 4 bases; nucleotides outside the gene matches: 10. The CDR3 consists of 16 residues. From germline, CDR1 is SGHRS and CDR2 YFSETQ. For the CDR3, the DNA is TGCGCCAGCAGCTTGTCGGGACAGCGTTTGGTCACTGAAGCTTTCTTT. It translates to CASSLSGQRLVTEAFF.

This clonotype was recorded at least ten times. The chain couples TRBV20-1 to TRBJ2-1; 7 positions match TRBD2. CDR3 length equals 13 residues. Per the germline V gene, CDR1 is DFQATT and CDR2 is SNEGSKA (reference sequence). J gave up 1 base and V 5 bases, and 2 bases lay outside the gene matches. CDR3 sequence (DNA): TGCAGTGCTCGGGGGGAGTCCTACAATGAGCAGTTCTTC. Translating it yields CSARGESYNEQFF.

This clonotype was detected a few times. The chain links TRBV3-1 to TRBJ2-7; D is unresolved. Trimming took off 0 bases at V and 2 bases at J, with 11 bases between the two ends. The CDR3 has 15 amino acids. Germline V gene sequence: CDR1 LGHDT, CDR2 YNNKEL (reference sequence). CDR3 coding DNA: TGTGCCAGCAGCCAAGAAGGCCGGGTGACCTACGAGCAGTACTTC. Translating gives CASSQEGRVTYEQYF.

This clonotype showed up many times. CDR3: CASSLDYSSVQYF. In DNA, the CDR3 is TGTGCCAGCAGTCTGGACTACTCTAGTGTTCAGTACTTC. The chain has TRBV12-3 or TRBV12-4 and TRBJ2-4; D possibly corresponds to TRBD2 (6 bases). Trimming removed 5 bases at V and 11 bases at J, with 16 bases between. CDR3 size: 13 residues.

This clonotype was recorded many times. The V and J genes are TRBV29-1 and TRBJ1-2; D may be TRBD1 (5 bases). The CDR3 contains 14 residues. Germline CDR1 reads SQVTM; CDR2 reads ANQGSEA. Trimming removed 2 bases from V and 3 bases from J, with 13 bases in between. CDR3 sequence: CSVEWSRGDYGYTF. CDR3 nucleotide sequence: TGCAGCGTTGAATGGTCTCGGGGCGACTATGGCTACACCTTC.

This clonotype has at least ten counts. The chain couples TRBV20-1 to TRBJ2-1; 16 bases align to TRBD2. CDR1 is DFQATT, CDR2 SNEGSKA, per germline (reference sequence). The CDR3 consists of 17 residues. V was clipped by 3 bases and J by 5 bases; unmatched bases: 7. The CDR3 DNA reads TGCAGTGCTAGTACCCCCGGGACTAGCGGGAGGGACAATGAGCAGTTCTTC. This encodes CSASTPGTSGRDNEQFF.